The 18 T cell receptor beta chains below come from one sample, sequenced in a study of CD8 T cells in Susac syndrome. Random hexamers were used to reverse transcribe about 0.5 to 1 ug of RNA. TCRdb ran MiXCR on the immunoSEQ multiplex PCR reads and lists one entry per CDR3 protein. The table lists some 160,000 distinct CDR3 sequences, approximately 95% of them singletons. Sequenced input: CD8+ T cells from PBMCs. The receptors originated from a human donor with multiple sclerosis.

The CDR3 loop is CSASVAKETQYF. The CDR3 coding sequence is TGCAGTGCTAGTGTGGCAAAAGAGACCCAGTACTTC. This chain links TRBV20-1 with TRBJ2-5; D is undetermined. Germline CDR1 DFQATT, CDR2 SNEGSKA (reference sequence). The V gene lost 3 bases and the J gene lost 3 bases, with 8 bases spanning the gap. This CDR3 region has 12 residues.

The V call is TRBV5-1, the J call TRBJ2-5; 8 bases match TRBD2. Germline V gene sequence: CDR1 SGHRS, CDR2 YFSETQ. CDR3 length: 17 amino acids. V lost 3 bases to trimming and J lost 3 bases; unmatched junction nucleotides: 13. DNA of the CDR3: TGCGCCAGCAGCTGGCCCCTCGATAGCGGGGAAAAAGAGACCCAGTACTTC. Amino acid sequence: CASSWPLDSGEKETQYF.

This clonotype was detected once. V and J are TRBV20-1 and TRBJ2-1; weak D call: TRBD2 (6 bases). Between the trimmed V and J ends, which lost 6 bases and 0 bases, there was a span of 12 bases. This CDR3 contains 14 residues. Germline V gene sequence: CDR1 DFQATT, CDR2 SNEGSKA (reference sequence). The CDR3 reads CSAGRGSSYNEQFF. CDR3 nucleotide sequence: TGCAGTGCGGGTCGGGGGAGCTCCTACAATGAGCAGTTCTTC.

The chain is built from TRBV30 and TRBJ2-1, with D uncertain. CDR1 and CDR2 from the germline V gene are GTSNPN and SVGIG (reference sequence). This CDR3 comprises 13 residues. V shed 2 bases and J shed 3 bases, with 8 bases lying between them. The CDR3 coding sequence is TGTGCCTGGAGTCTCGTTTTCTACAATGAGCAGTTCTTC. Protein product: CAWSLVFYNEQFF.

The V gene is TRBV7-2, the J gene TRBJ2-7; D possibly uses TRBD1 or TRBD2 (5 bases each). Between the trimmed V and J ends, which lost 3 bases and 3 bases, there was a span of 12 bases. The germline gives CDR1 SGHTA, CDR2 FQGNSA. This CDR3 region has 14 residues. CDR3 loop: CASSFGTAHYEQYF. The CDR3 DNA sequence: TGTGCCAGCAGCTTTGGGACGGCCCACTACGAGCAGTACTTC.

For the CDR3, the DNA is TGTGCCAGCAGTCCGGGGGACAGACCTTATGAAAAACTGTTTTTT. It encodes CASSPGDRPYEKLFF. The chain has TRBV27 and TRBJ1-4, with 7 bases that match TRBD1. V shed 5 bases, J shed 6 bases, and the junction held 9 bases outside the gene matches. CDR1 MNHEY and CDR2 SMNVEV come from the germline V gene (reference sequence). The CDR3 is 15 amino acids.

The CDR3 DNA is TGTGCCAGCAGGCTAAACAGGGGGGATGGCTACACCTTC. This gives the protein CASRLNRGDGYTF. The chain joins TRBV27 to TRBJ1-2; 8 nucleotides match TRBD1. Germline CDR1 and CDR2: MNHEY and SMNVEV (reference sequence). The CDR3 spans 13 residues. The trim removed 6 bases at V and 6 bases at J, leaving 6 bases unmatched.

Written as DNA, the CDR3 is TGTGCCAGCAGCCCCCCGGGGGCGATTGAGCAGTTCTTC. This sequence encodes CASSPPGAIEQFF. The chain carries TRBV7-9 and TRBJ2-1; D may match TRBD1 or TRBD2 (6 bases each). V was shortened by 5 bases and J by 9 bases, with 14 bases between the two germline ends. From germline, CDR1 is SEHNR and CDR2 FQNEAQ (reference sequence). The CDR3 contains 13 residues.

The rearrangement uses TRBV9 and TRBJ2-5; 7 positions match TRBD2. The CDR3 covers 15 residues. V shed 0 bases, J shed 2 bases, and the junction held 4 bases outside the gene matches. CDR1 and CDR2 from the germline V gene are SGDLS and YYNGEE. The CDR3 sequence is CASSVAGGRQETQYF. CDR3 nucleotides: TGTGCCAGCAGCGTAGCGGGGGGTCGACAAGAGACCCAGTACTTC.

The chain has TRBV9 and TRBJ1-1, with a weak D call TRBD1 (6 bases). CDR3 size: 11 residues. V lost 7 bases and J lost 5, with 9 bases in between. From germline, CDR1 is SGDLS and CDR2 YYNGEE. The CDR3 sequence: CASGGGTEAFF. The CDR3 DNA is TGTGCCAGCGGAGGGGGAACTGAAGCTTTCTTT.

The V gene is TRBV12-3 or TRBV12-4, the J gene TRBJ1-1; no definite D call. This CDR3 is built from 17 residues. V lost 8 bases to trimming and J lost 0 bases, with 22 bases between them. The CDR3 DNA follows: TGTGCCAGCGGCTCGAGAGTCCCGACCCGTATGAACACTGAAGCTTTCTTT. Translated: CASGSRVPTRMNTEAFF.

The table lists this clonotype with a count of one. V is TRBV29-1 and J is TRBJ1-2; D is possibly TRBD1 (5 bases). The CDR3 runs 16 residues. Germline CDR1 reads SQVTM; CDR2 reads ANQGSEA. V shed 0 bases and J shed 0 bases, with 14 bases lying between them. The CDR3 spells CSVEDRWDGANYGYTF. The CDR3 nucleotides are TGCAGCGTTGAAGATAGGTGGGACGGAGCTAACTATGGCTACACCTTC.

V usage is TRBV28 and J usage is TRBJ2-7, with TRBD1 matching over 7 bases. From germline, CDR1 is MDHEN and CDR2 SYDVKM. The CDR3 has 12 amino acids. Germline trimming cut 5 bases from V and 6 bases from J; bases unmatched to any gene: 4. The CDR3 DNA reads as TGTGCCAGCAGTGACAGGGCGGGCGAGCAGTACTTC. Its protein product is CASSDRAGEQYF.

CDR3 amino acids: CASSYYSNYGYTF. In nucleotides, the CDR3 is TGTGCCAGCAGTTACTACAGTAACTATGGCTACACCTTC. The chain employs TRBV6-5 and TRBJ1-2, with D unclear. Germline assignment: CDR1 MNHEY and CDR2 SVGAGI. This CDR3 has 13 residues. Deletions cut 1 base from V and 1 base from J, with 4 bases between.

V usage is TRBV12-3 or TRBV12-4 and J usage is TRBJ1-5; D might be TRBD1 (6 bases). The CDR3 is made up of 14 amino acids. Trimming removed 3 bases at V and 7 bases at J, with 13 bases between. The CDR3 region has the DNA TGTGCCAGCAGTTTCGGACAGACCTCCCAGCCCCAGCATTTT. Its protein product is CASSFGQTSQPQHF.

The rearrangement links TRBV4-2 to TRBJ2-3; D gene unclear. The length of the CDR3 is 16 residues. V lost 4 bases to trimming and J lost 5 bases, with 19 bases between them. Germline V CDR1 and CDR2: LGHNA, YNFKEQ. The CDR3 DNA sequence: TGTGCCAGCAGCCCCCACTCCAGCGTTGAAGGAGATACGCAGTATTTT. Translated, it gives CASSPHSSVEGDTQYF.

The V gene is TRBV3-1, the J gene TRBJ1-2; D is perhaps TRBD1 (5 bases). V lost 0 bases to trimming and J lost 4 bases, with 9 bases between them. The CDR3 loop spans 14 amino acids. CDR1 is LGHDT and CDR2 is YNNKEL in the germline V gene (reference sequence). The CDR3 is CASSQDQGVYGYTF. The CDR3, as DNA: TGTGCCAGCAGCCAAGATCAGGGAGTCTATGGCTACACCTTC.

The chain is built from TRBV7-8 and TRBJ2-1; D possibly corresponds to TRBD2 (5 bases). The CDR3 is 16 residues long. The germline V gene has CDR1 SGHVS and CDR2 FQNEAQ. V lost 2 bases and J 6 bases, leaving 17 bases between the germline ends. The CDR3 coding sequence is TGTGCCAGCAGCTTACTAGGAGACTACGACCCCAATGAGCAGTTCTTC. Its protein product is CASSLLGDYDPNEQFF.